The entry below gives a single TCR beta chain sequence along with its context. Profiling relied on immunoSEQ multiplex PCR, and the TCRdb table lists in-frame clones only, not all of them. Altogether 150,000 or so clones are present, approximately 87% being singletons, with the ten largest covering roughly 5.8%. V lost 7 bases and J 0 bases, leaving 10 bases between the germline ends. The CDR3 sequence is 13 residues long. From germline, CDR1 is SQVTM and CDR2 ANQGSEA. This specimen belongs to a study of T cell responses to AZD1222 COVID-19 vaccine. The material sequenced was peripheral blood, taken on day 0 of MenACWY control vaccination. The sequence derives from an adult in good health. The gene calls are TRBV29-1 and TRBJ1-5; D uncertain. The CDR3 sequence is CSASESSNQPQHF. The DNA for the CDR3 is TGCAGCGCCTCAGAAAGTAGCAATCAGCCCCAGCATTTT.